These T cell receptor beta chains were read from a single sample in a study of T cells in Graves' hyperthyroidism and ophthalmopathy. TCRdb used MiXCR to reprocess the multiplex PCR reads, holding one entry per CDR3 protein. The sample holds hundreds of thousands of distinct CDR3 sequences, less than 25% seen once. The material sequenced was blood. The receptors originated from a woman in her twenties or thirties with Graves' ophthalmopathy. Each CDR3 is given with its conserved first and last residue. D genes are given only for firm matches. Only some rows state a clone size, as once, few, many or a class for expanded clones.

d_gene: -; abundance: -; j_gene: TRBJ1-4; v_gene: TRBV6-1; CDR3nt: TGTGCCAGTCCCTTAGGAGTCAGGGTGGCCGAAAAACTGTTTTTT; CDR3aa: CASPLGVRVAEKLFF
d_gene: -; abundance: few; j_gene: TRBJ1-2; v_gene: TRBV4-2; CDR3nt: TGTGCCAGCAGCCACGATCAAGATGGGCCCCTATATTACAGCGGCTACACCTTC; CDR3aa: CASSHDQDGPLYYSGYTF
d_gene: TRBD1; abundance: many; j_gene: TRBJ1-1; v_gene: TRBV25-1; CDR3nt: TGTGCCAGCAGTGAGGCAGGGGGAGTCACTGAAGCTTTCTTT; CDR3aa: CASSEAGGVTEAFF
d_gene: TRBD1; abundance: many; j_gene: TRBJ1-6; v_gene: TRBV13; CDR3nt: TGTGCCAGCAGCTTACCCCTCTCGCAGGGGGATTCACCCCTCCACTTT; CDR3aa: CASSLPLSQGDSPLHF
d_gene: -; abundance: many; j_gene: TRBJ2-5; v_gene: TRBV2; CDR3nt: TGTGCCAGCAGTATCGCGGGACATTATTTCCAAGAGACCCAGTACTTC; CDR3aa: CASSIAGHYFQETQYF
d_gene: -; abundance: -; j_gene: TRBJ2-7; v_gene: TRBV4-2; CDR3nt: TGTGCCAGCAGCCAATCCGGACTCGACTCCTACGAGCAGTACTTC; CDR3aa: CASSQSGLDSYEQYF
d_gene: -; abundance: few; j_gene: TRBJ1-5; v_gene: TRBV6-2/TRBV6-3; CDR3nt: TGTGCCAGCAGTTACCCGGTGACTTACGACGGCCACTATAGCAATCAGCCCCAGCATTTT; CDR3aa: CASSYPVTYDGHYSNQPQHF
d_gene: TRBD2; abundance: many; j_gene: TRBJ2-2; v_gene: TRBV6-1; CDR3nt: TGTGCCAGCAGGCCCTCATATAGCGGGGCGAACACCGGGGAGCTGTTTTTT; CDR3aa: CASRPSYSGANTGELFF
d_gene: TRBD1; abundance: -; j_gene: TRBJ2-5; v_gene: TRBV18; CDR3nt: TGTGCCAGCTCACCATCCCGACAGGGTAGCCAAGAGACCCAGTACTTC; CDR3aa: CASSPSRQGSQETQYF
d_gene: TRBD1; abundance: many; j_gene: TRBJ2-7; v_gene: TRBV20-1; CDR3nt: TGCAGTGGGAATTCAGGGGGCCAGGGGACATACGAGCAGTACTTC; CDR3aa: CSGNSGGQGTYEQYF
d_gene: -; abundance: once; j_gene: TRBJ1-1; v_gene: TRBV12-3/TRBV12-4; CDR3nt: TGTGCCAGCTCCCTCCAGGAGGGAGTGGGTGGTGAAGCTTTCTTT; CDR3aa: CASSLQEGVGGEAFF
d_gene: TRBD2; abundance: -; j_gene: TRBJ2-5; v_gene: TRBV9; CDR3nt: TGTGCCAGCAGCGGGGGACTAGCGGGGATTCAAGAGACCCAGTACTTC; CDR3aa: CASSGGLAGIQETQYF
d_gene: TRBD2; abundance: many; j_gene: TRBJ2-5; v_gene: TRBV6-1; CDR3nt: TGTGCCAGCAGTGCCGGGACTAGCGGGGAGACCCAGTACTTC; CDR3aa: CASSAGTSGETQYF
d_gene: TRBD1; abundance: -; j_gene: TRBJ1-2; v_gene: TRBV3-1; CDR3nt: TGTGCCAGCAGCCAACAGACAGGGACCTATGGCTACACCTTC; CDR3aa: CASSQQTGTYGYTF
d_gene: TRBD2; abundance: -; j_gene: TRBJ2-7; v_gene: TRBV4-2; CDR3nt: TGTGCCAGCAGCCAAGAGGGCGGACTAGGTATCTGGGAGCAGTACTTC; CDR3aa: CASSQEGGLGIWEQYF
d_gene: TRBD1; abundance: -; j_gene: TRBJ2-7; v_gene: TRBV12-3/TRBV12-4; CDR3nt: TGTGCCAGCAGTTCGGAAGACAGGGGGCTCCACGAGCAGTACTTC; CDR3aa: CASSSEDRGLHEQYF
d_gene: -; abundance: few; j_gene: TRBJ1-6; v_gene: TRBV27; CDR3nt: TGTGCCAGCAGATTTTCGTACAGAACAGTCTATAATTCACCCCTCCACTTT; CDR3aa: CASRFSYRTVYNSPLHF
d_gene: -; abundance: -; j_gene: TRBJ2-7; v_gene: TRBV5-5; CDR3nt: TGTGCCAGCAGCTTGGCCGGCCGGGACTACGAGCAGTACTTC; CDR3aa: CASSLAGRDYEQYF
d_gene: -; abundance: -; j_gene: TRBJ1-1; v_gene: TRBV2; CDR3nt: TGTGCCAGCAGTGAACTTCCGGGGGCCACTGAAGCTTTCTTT; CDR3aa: CASSELPGATEAFF
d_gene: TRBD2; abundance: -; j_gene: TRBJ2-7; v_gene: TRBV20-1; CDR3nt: TGCAGTGCTAGACTAGCGGGAGATGGCGAGCAGTACTTC; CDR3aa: CSARLAGDGEQYF
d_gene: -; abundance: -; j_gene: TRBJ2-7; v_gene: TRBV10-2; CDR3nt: TGCGCCAGCAGTGAGTCAAGCAGAACCTACGAGCAGTACTTC; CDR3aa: CASSESSRTYEQYF
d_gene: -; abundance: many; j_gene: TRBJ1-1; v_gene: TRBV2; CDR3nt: TGTGCCAGCAGACAGGACCGGAACACTGAAGCTTTCTTT; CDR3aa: CASRQDRNTEAFF
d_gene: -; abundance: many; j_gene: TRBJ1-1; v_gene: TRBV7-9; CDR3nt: TGTGCCAGCACCAGTACCTGGACAGAGAACACTGAAGCTTTCTTT; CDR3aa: CASTSTWTENTEAFF
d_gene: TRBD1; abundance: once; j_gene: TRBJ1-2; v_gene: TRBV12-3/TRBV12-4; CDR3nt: TGTGCCAGCAGTTTAGCGGGACAGGGGATCTATGGCTACACCTTC; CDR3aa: CASSLAGQGIYGYTF
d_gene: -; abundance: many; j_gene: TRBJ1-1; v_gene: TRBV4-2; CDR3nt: TGTGCCAGCAGCCAAGTTGAATCCACTGAAGCTTTCTTT; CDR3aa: CASSQVESTEAFF
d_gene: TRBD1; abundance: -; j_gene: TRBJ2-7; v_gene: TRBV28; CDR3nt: TGTGCCAGCAGTTTAGTCACAGGGGGTTTCGTTTCGGGCGAGCAGTACTTC; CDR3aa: CASSLVTGGFVSGEQYF
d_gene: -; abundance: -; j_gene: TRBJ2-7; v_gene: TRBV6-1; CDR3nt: TGTGCCAGCAGTGGAGTGGAGGGTTACGTTTCCTACGAGCAGTACTTC; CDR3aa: CASSGVEGYVSYEQYF
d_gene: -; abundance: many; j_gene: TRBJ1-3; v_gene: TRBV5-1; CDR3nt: TGCGCCAGCAGCCCGGGATTTGGTGGAAACACCATATATTTT; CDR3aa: CASSPGFGGNTIYF
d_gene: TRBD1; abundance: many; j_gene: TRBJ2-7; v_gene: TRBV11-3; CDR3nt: TGTGCCAGCAGCGCCGGCCCGGGACAGGGCTCCTCCGAGCAGTACTTC; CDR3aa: CASSAGPGQGSSEQYF
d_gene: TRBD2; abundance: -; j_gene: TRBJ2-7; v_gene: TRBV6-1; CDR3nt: TGTGCCAGCAGTGTGGAACTAGCGGGGGGTTTCTACGAGCAGTACTTC; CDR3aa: CASSVELAGGFYEQYF
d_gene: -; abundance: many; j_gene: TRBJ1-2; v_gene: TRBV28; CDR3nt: TGTGCCAGCAGTTTATCGGGGGCGCATCTCTATGGCTACACCTTC; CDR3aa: CASSLSGAHLYGYTF
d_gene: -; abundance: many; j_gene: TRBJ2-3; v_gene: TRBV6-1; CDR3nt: TGTGCCAGCAGATGGACTATCACAGATACGCAGTATTTT; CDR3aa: CASRWTITDTQYF
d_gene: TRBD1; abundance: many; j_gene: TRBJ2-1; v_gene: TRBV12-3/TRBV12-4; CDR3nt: TGTGCCAGCAGGACAACACAGGGGCGCAATGAGCAGTTCTTC; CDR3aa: CASRTTQGRNEQFF
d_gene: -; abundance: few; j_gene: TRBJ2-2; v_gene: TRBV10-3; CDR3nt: TGTGCCATCAGTGGGACAGCGAACACCGGGGAGCTGTTTTTT; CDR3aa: CAISGTANTGELFF
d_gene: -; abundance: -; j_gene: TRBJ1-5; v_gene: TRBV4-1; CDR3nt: TGCGCCAGCAGCCAAACCGGAATCAATCAGCCCCAGCATTTT; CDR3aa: CASSQTGINQPQHF
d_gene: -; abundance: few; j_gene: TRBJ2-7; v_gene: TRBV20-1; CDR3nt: TGCAGTGCTAGAGGAGGTTCCCCGCCCGAGCAGTACTTC; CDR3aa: CSARGGSPPEQYF
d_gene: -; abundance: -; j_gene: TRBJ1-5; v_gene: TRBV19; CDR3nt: TGTGCCAGTAGTATAGGGATTCTCCGCGGTGGACTCTCCAATCAGCCCCAGCATTTT; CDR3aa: CASSIGILRGGLSNQPQHF
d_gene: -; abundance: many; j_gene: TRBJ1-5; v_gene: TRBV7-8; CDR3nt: TGTGCCAGCAGCGCCAGGGTAGGGAATCAGCCCCAGCATTTT; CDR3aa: CASSARVGNQPQHF
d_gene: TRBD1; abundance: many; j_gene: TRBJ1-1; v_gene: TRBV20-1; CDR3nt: TGCAGTGCTAGTTTAAGGGGGCTGACTGAAGCTTTCTTT; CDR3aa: CSASLRGLTEAFF
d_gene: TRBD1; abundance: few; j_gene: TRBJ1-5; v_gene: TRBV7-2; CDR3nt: TGTGCCAGCAGCTTAGCGCCGGGACAGGGGTTCGCCCAGCCCCAGCATTTT; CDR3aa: CASSLAPGQGFAQPQHF
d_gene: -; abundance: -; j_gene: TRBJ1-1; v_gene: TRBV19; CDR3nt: TGTGCCAGTAGTATAGGTTGGGACGGCATGAACACTGAAGCTTTCTTT; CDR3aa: CASSIGWDGMNTEAFF